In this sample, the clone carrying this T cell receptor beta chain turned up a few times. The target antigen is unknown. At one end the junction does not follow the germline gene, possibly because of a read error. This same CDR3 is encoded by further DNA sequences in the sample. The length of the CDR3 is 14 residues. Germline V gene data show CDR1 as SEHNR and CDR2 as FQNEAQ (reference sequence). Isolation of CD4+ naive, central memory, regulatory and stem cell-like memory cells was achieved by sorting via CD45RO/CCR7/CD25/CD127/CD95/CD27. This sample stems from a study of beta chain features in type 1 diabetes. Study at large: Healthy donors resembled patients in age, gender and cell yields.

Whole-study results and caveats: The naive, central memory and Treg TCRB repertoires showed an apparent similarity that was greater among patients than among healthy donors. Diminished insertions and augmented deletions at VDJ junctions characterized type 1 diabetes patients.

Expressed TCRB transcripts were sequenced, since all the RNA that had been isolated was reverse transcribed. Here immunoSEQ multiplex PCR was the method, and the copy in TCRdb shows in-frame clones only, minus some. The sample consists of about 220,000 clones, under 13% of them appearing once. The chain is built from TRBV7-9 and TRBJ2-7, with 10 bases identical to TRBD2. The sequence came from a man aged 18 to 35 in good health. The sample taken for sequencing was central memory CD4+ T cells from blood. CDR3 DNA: TGTGCCAGCAGCCTAGCGGGAGTGACCTACGAGCAGTACTTC. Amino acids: CASSLAGVTYEQYF.